By sample share, the clone carrying this T cell receptor beta chain is large (0.1 to 1%). Each library started from about 15 ng of total RNA using the QIAseq Immune Repertoire TCR panel. Via MiXCR, TCRdb re-called the reads, giving one row per CDR3 protein. The top ten clones hold over 40% of a sample with more than 400 distinct CDR3 sequences, roughly 5.4% of them seen once. Trimming cost V 2 bases and J 7 bases, with 14 bases left between them. Germline V gives CDR1 SNHLY, CDR2 FYNNEI. CDR3 length: 14 amino acids. The sample is drawn from a study of circulating CD8 cells and anti-PD-1 response in melanoma. From live CD3+CD8+TCRalphabeta+ cells, four PD-1 and/or TIGIT subsets were sorted.

The sequence was collected from a human donor with melanoma. Sequenced here: CD8+ T cells from PBMCs, sampled at baseline or after one month of anti-PD-1 therapy (not recorded which). The chain carries TRBV2 and TRBJ2-5, with D possibly being TRBD2 (6 bases). The CDR3 DNA reads TGTGCCAGCAGTGAACCTAGCGACGTCCGGACCCAGTACTTC. It yields the protein CASSEPSDVRTQYF.